This TCR beta chain was sequenced in a study of T cells in Graves' hyperthyroidism and ophthalmopathy. This clonotype has more than one count but fewer than ten. This CDR3 has 14 residues. Looked up from germline, CDR1 is DFQATT and CDR2 is SNEGSKA (reference sequence). With 3 bases removed from V and 0 bases from J, the gap between germline ends came to 9 bases. There were TCR beta CDR3 regions amplified from RNA transcripts. Carried out on the TCR CDR3, a first-round RT-PCR used the HTBI primer set. MiXCR, applied by TCRdb to the multiplex PCR reads, yields one record per CDR3 protein. The repertoire holds more than 550,000 distinct CDR3 sequences, with 18% as singletons.

The chain is built from TRBV20-1 and TRBJ1-3; D is undetermined. This TCR came from a woman in her 50s with Graves' hyperthyroidism that later progressed to Graves' ophthalmopathy. The sample taken for sequencing was blood. The CDR3 sequence is CSAREFGSGNTIYF. CDR3 DNA: TGCAGTGCTAGGGAGTTCGGCTCTGGAAACACCATATATTTT.